The 20 T cell receptor beta chains below were found in one sample sequenced in a study of technical replicates of blood from a handful of donors. Only in-frame clones appear in the TCRdb table, and some are missing; sequencing was by immunoSEQ multiplex PCR. The table includes more than 55,000 clones, roughly 92% detected once. Sequencing input: PBMCs. These receptors came from a human donor in good health. Some clones in this sample may be carry-over from other donors' samples.

The V and J genes are TRBV5-1 and TRBJ2-1; D may be TRBD2 (6 bases). Germline V gene lookup returns CDR1 SGHRS and CDR2 YFSETQ. V lost 4 bases and J 6 bases, leaving 23 bases between the germline ends. The CDR3 spans 17 residues. The CDR3 loop is CASSIKLADKDSNEQFF. The DNA for the CDR3 is TGCGCCAGCAGCATAAAACTAGCAGACAAAGATTCCAATGAGCAGTTCTTC.

The genes are TRBV6-1 and TRBJ1-1, with D possibly being TRBD1 (6 bases). The CDR3 is 14 amino acids. Germline assignment: CDR1 MNHNS and CDR2 SASEGT. V was clipped by 6 bases and J by 6 bases, with 17 bases between them. DNA of the CDR3: TGTGCCAGCAGCGGACAGAATATAAGGGCTGAAGCTTTCTTT. It codes for CASSGQNIRAEAFF.

The V and J genes are TRBV6-5 and TRBJ1-1; 7 nucleotides agree with TRBD1. This CDR3 region has 14 residues. J lost 1 base, V lost 5 bases, and 4 bases had no gene match. CDR1 and CDR2 from the germline V gene are MNHEY and SVGAGI. The CDR3 DNA is TGTGCCAGCAGTGCTCCAGGGGGGAACACTGAAGCTTTCTTT. Translation gives CASSAPGGNTEAFF.

The J gene is TRBJ1-6, the V gene TRBV5-6; a possible D gene is TRBD1 (5 bases). Trimming stripped 0 bases from V and 1 base from J, with 11 bases between. CDR1 is SGHDT, CDR2 YYEEEE, per germline. CDR3 length: 17 residues. DNA of the CDR3: TGTGCCAGCAGCTTGGCCAAAGCAGGGTCCTATAATTCACCCCTCCACTTT. Its protein product is CASSLAKAGSYNSPLHF.

The chain is built from TRBV11-1 and TRBJ2-7; TRBD2 matches 11 bases. After removal of 3 bases from V and 2 bases from J, the junction contained 3 bases not matched to a gene. CDR1 is SGHAT and CDR2 is FQDESV in the germline V gene (reference sequence). The CDR3 is made up of 15 amino acids. The CDR3 DNA follows: TGTGCCAGCAGCTTGACTAGCGGGGTCCCCTACGAGCAGTACTTC. Residues: CASSLTSGVPYEQYF.

This clone is medium-sized (0.01 to 0.1%) in the sample. This chain connects TRBV6-4 to TRBJ2-1, with 8 bases identical to TRBD1. Germline trimming cut 5 bases from V and 0 bases from J; bases unmatched to any gene: 3. The CDR3 consists of 15 residues. Germline V gene lookup returns CDR1 MRHNA and CDR2 SNTAGT. CDR3 amino acids: CASSLQGDSYNEQFF. DNA of the CDR3: TGTGCCAGCAGTTTACAGGGGGACTCCTACAATGAGCAGTTCTTC.

Only one count was recorded for this clone. V usage is TRBV25-1 and J usage is TRBJ2-5; possibly TRBD1 for D (5 bases). The CDR3 extends over 13 amino acids. V was shortened by 6 bases and J by 5 bases, with 13 bases between the two germline ends. Per germline, CDR1 MGHDK and CDR2 SYGVNS. CDR3 sequence (DNA): TGTGCCAGCAGCGTTGCAGGGCGGGAGACCCAGTACTTC. It encodes CASSVAGRETQYF.

This chain joins TRBV10-3 and TRBJ1-2; the match to TRBD1 covers 10 bases. Germline V CDR1 and CDR2: ENHRY, SYGVKD. CDR3 size: 15 residues. V lost 4 bases and J lost 4; bases outside the gene matches: 6. CDR3 residues: CAISADGQGVYGYTF. The CDR3, as DNA: TGTGCCATCAGTGCGGACGGACAGGGGGTCTATGGCTACACCTTC.

The chain is built from TRBV5-1 and TRBJ2-5; TRBD2 matches at 10 bases. The CDR3 contains 15 residues. The germline V gene has CDR1 SGHRS and CDR2 YFSETQ. Losses at the gene ends were 0 bases for V and 5 bases for J; bases not matched to a gene: 4. This CDR3 reads CASSLVPSGSETQYF. CDR3 nucleotides: TGCGCCAGCAGCTTGGTCCCTAGCGGGAGTGAGACCCAGTACTTC.

This chain joins TRBV5-4 and TRBJ2-7, with D hard to call. Germline CDR1 and CDR2: SGHNT and YYREEE (reference sequence). The CDR3 contains 15 residues. V lost 2 bases and J lost 0, with 12 bases in between. The CDR3 nucleotides are TGTGCCAGCAGCTTAGGCGGTCAAAGCTCCTACGAGCAGTACTTC. This sequence encodes CASSLGGQSSYEQYF.

The chain is built from TRBV7-2 and TRBJ2-7; perhaps TRBD1 as D (6 bases). Germline CDR1 reads SGHTA; CDR2 reads FQGNSA. The V end was cut by 2 bases, the J end by 2 bases, with 10 bases between. CDR3 length equals 14 residues. The CDR3 DNA reads as TGTGCCAGCAGCTTACAAAGGGGGACCTACGAGCAGTACTTC. It encodes CASSLQRGTYEQYF.

The CDR3 bases are TGTGCCAGCAGCTTGGGGAGGGGCAGGGCCCGAGAAAATCAGCCCCAGCATTTT. This sequence encodes CASSLGRGRARENQPQHF. The chain couples TRBV7-8 to TRBJ1-5; maybe TRBD1 (5 bases). CDR1 and CDR2 from the germline V gene are SGHVS and FQNEAQ. The CDR3 is 18 amino acids. The V end lost 3 bases, the J end lost 4 bases, and 22 bases lay between the germline ends.

This sequence joins TRBV13 and TRBJ2-1, with D possibly being TRBD2 (5 bases). The V and J ends lost 5 bases and 2 bases respectively, with 10 bases between them. From germline, CDR1 is PRHDT and CDR2 FYEKMQ (reference sequence). This CDR3 region has 14 residues. CDR3 bases: TGTGCCAGCAGCCCCCCCGGGGCCTACAATGAGCAGTTCTTC. Residues: CASSPPGAYNEQFF. Using reference TRBV13 and TRBJ2-1 for the parts outside the CDR3, the full variable domain is AAGVIQSPRHLIKEKRETATLKCYPIPRHDTVYWYQQGPGQDPQFLISFYEKMQSDKGSIPDRFSAQQFSDYHSELNMSSLELGDSALYFCASSPPGAYNEQFFGPGTRLTVL.

The V call is TRBV19, the J call TRBJ2-7, with 8 bases matching TRBD1. The CDR3 has 17 residues. Per the germline V gene, CDR1 is LNHDA and CDR2 is SQIVND (reference sequence). J lost 2 bases, V lost 9 bases, and 18 bases had no gene match. CDR3 sequence reads: CASKPTRGHGGPYEQYF. CDR3 DNA sequence: TGTGCCAGCAAACCTACCAGGGGGCATGGGGGCCCCTACGAGCAGTACTTC.

The chain is built from TRBV5-1 and TRBJ2-7; the D gene is possibly TRBD1 (5 bases). This CDR3 is built from 13 residues. V was trimmed by 4 bases and J by 7 bases, leaving 15 bases between them. Germline-derived CDR1 and CDR2 are SGHRS and YFSETQ. CDR3 sequence: CASSPETGREQYF. CDR3 coding DNA: TGCGCCAGCAGCCCGGAAACAGGCCGGGAGCAGTACTTC.

The rearrangement joins TRBV10-1 to TRBJ1-5; 10 bases map to TRBD1. Germline loops: CDR1 WNHNN, CDR2 SYGVQD (reference sequence). With V trimmed by 6 bases and J by 5 bases, 4 bases remained unmatched. The CDR3 is 14 amino acids. The CDR3 loop reads CASRGTGDHQPQHF. As DNA, the CDR3 is TGCGCCAGCAGGGGGACAGGGGACCATCAGCCCCAGCATTTT.

The chain links TRBV7-2 to TRBJ1-1; D not certain. CDR1 and CDR2 (germline): SGHTA, FQGNSA. The CDR3 totals 14 residues. The ends were cut back, 3 bases at V and 0 bases at J, with 8 bases in the middle. The CDR3 protein is CASSLRNLNTEAFF. Here the CDR3 DNA reads TGTGCCAGCAGCTTGAGAAATTTGAACACTGAAGCTTTCTTT.

The genes are TRBV7-2 and TRBJ2-3; 15 bases line up with TRBD2. CDR1 SGHTA and CDR2 FQGNSA come from the germline V gene. Unmatched junction bases numbered 8, after V lost 3 bases and J lost 4 bases. This CDR3 region has 18 residues. DNA of the CDR3: TGTGCCAGCAGCTTTGCCGGGACTAGCGGGGGGTTGCCAGATACGCAGTATTTT. Translation gives CASSFAGTSGGLPDTQYF.

This chain joins TRBV4-2 and TRBJ2-3; D perhaps matches TRBD1 (6 bases). The germline gives CDR1 LGHNA, CDR2 YNFKEQ. Trimming took 4 bases from V and 2 from J, leaving 19 bases between them. CDR3 size: 17 residues. In DNA form, the CDR3 reads TGTGCCAGCAGCCCAAGTGCCGAGGGGGTCTACACAGATACGCAGTATTTT. Residues: CASSPSAEGVYTDTQYF.

This chain links TRBV6-1 with TRBJ2-1; D is possibly TRBD1 (6 bases). With 8 bases removed from V and 5 bases from J, the gap between germline ends came to 19 bases. The CDR3 is 15 amino acids. Germline V CDR1 and CDR2: MNHNS, SASEGT. The CDR3 nucleotides read TGTGCCAGCCATAACGACAGGCCCATCGACAATGAGCAGTTCTTC. Its protein product is CASHNDRPIDNEQFF.